Presented here are 17 T cell receptor beta chains from one specimen sequenced in a study of blood T cells in healthy people across ages. For the second PCR, which ran for about 7 to 11 cycles, a sample-barcoded 5' primer and a J-beta primer mix were used. TCRdb fed the 5' RACE reads into MiXCR, producing one record per CDR3 protein. The data contain 750,000 to 850,000 distinct CDR3 sequences, roughly 25% of them singletons. These data are also associated with another study on T cells of mothers and their children.

Sequencing input: blood. The receptors here all came from a boy aged 5-17 years in good health.

V gene TRBV29-1 combines with J gene TRBJ2-7, with 7 bases identical to TRBD1. The CDR3 contains 13 residues. CDR1 SQVTM and CDR2 ANQGSEA come from the germline V gene. The trim removed 6 bases at V and 3 bases at J, leaving 8 bases unmatched. CDR3 sequence (DNA): TGCAGCGTGGGGGACAGCCAAGACTACGAGCAGTACTTC. Translation: CSVGDSQDYEQYF.

This clonotype occurred a few times. The chain links TRBV5-1 to TRBJ2-5; tentative D call: TRBD2 (5 bases). CDR3 length: 16 residues. Trimming stripped 0 bases from V and 4 bases from J, with 16 bases between. CDR1 SGHRS and CDR2 YFSETQ come from the germline V gene. CDR3 in DNA: TGCGCCAGCAGCTTGGATGGCCTAGAGGGTGGAGAGACCCAGTACTTC. Protein: CASSLDGLEGGETQYF.

This chain uses TRBV13 with TRBJ2-7; tentative D call: TRBD1 (6 bases). V lost 5 bases, J lost 2 bases, and 19 bases lay in between. This CDR3 is 16 amino acids long. Germline CDR1 is PRHDT and CDR2 is FYEKMQ (reference sequence). CDR3 in DNA: TGTGCCAGCAGCAAAAACGCAGGGGAACCCCCCTACGAGCAGTACTTC. This codes for CASSKNAGEPPYEQYF. Combining the CDR3 with reference TRBV13 and TRBJ2-7 gives the whole variable domain AAGVIQSPRHLIKEKRETATLKCYPIPRHDTVYWYQQGPGQDPQFLISFYEKMQSDKGSIPDRFSAQQFSDYHSELNMSSLELGDSALYFCASSKNAGEPPYEQYFGPGTRLTVT.

This clonotype came up a few times. This chain connects TRBV20-1 to TRBJ2-7; weak D call: TRBD1 (6 bases). The CDR3 length is 12 residues. CDR1 and CDR2 from the germline V gene are DFQATT and SNEGSKA (reference sequence). V lost 5 bases and J lost 4, with 12 bases in between. CDR3 in amino acids: CSALDRSYEQYF. The CDR3 region has the DNA TGCAGTGCTCTCGACAGGTCTTACGAGCAGTACTTC.

Comment on this clonotype: A much bigger clone sits one base away, suggesting this may be a read error. This chain uses TRBV4-3 with TRBJ2-7; tentatively, D is TRBD1 or TRBD2 (5 bases each). Between the trimmed V and J ends, which lost 0 bases and 1 base, there was a span of 16 bases. Germline V CDR1 and CDR2: LGHNA, YSLEER. CDR3 length: 17 residues. For the CDR3, the DNA is TGCGCCAGCAGCCAAGATCTGAGGGGCCGGCCTTCCTACGAGCAGTACTTC. As protein: CASSQDLRGRPSYEQYF.

This clonotype has a handful of counts. The chain links TRBV7-2 to TRBJ1-5; D unclear. The germline CDR1 and CDR2 sequences are SGHTA and FQGNSA. V was clipped by 1 base and J by 1 base, with 8 bases between them. The CDR3 contains 15 residues. CDR3 coding DNA: TGTGCCAGCAGCTTAGGGTATTTCAGCAATCAGCCCCAGCATTTT. Amino acid sequence: CASSLGYFSNQPQHF.

The rearrangement links TRBV27 to TRBJ2-5; TRBD2 matches at 13 bases. Trimming took 4 bases from V and 13 from J; bases not matched to a gene: 6. This CDR3 is 13 amino acids long. The germline V gene has CDR1 MNHEY and CDR2 SMNVEV (reference sequence). CDR3: CASSSGLAGTAYF. The CDR3 DNA sequence: TGTGCCAGCAGTTCGGGACTAGCGGGGACTGCGTACTTC.

Only a few counts were recorded for this clonotype. The gene calls are TRBV28 and TRBJ2-3; D remains ambiguous. The CDR3 spans 12 residues. Deletions cut 11 bases from V and 3 bases from J, with 12 bases between. CDR1 and CDR2 (germline): MDHEN, SYDVKM. The CDR3 reads CAGKSGTDTQYF. The CDR3 nucleotides read TGTGCCGGAAAGTCTGGGACAGATACGCAGTATTTT.

This clonotype has a handful of counts. The chain combines TRBV7-2 with TRBJ2-1; D ambiguous. Trimming stripped 1 base from V and 8 bases from J, with 9 bases between. The CDR3 length is 13 residues. Germline V CDR1 and CDR2: SGHTA, FQGNSA. The CDR3 sequence is CASSLGTWDEQFF. The CDR3 nucleotides are TGTGCCAGCAGCTTAGGTACTTGGGATGAGCAGTTCTTC. Together with reference TRBV7-2 and TRBJ2-1, the CDR3 gives the full variable domain: GAGVSQSPSNKVTEKGKDVELRCDPISGHTALYWYRQSLGQGLEFLIYFQGNSAPDKSGLPSDRFSAERTGGSVSTLTIQRTQQEDSAVYLCASSLGTWDEQFFGPGTRLTVL.

This sequence joins TRBV11-2 and TRBJ2-4, with D perhaps matching TRBD1 (6 bases). The germline gives CDR1 SGHAT, CDR2 FQNNGV. V was cut by 5 bases and J by 0 bases, with 23 bases left in between. The CDR3 is 19 amino acids. The CDR3 region is CASSTGQGGKDLAKNIQYF. The CDR3 DNA reads TGTGCCAGCAGCACAGGTCAAGGGGGAAAGGATTTAGCCAAAAACATTCAGTACTTC. Combining the CDR3 with reference TRBV11-2 and TRBJ2-4 gives the whole variable domain EAGVAQSPRYKIIEKRQSVAFWCNPISGHATLYWYQQILGQGPKLLIQFQNNGVVDDSQLPKDRFSAERLKGVDSTLKIQPAKLEDSAVYLCASSTGQGGKDLAKNIQYFGAGTRLSVL.

This chain uses TRBV7-2 with TRBJ1-2; D gene uncertain. V was cut by 2 bases and J by 0 bases, with 10 bases left in between. The CDR3 has 15 amino acids. Looked up from germline, CDR1 is SGHTA and CDR2 is FQGNSA. Here the CDR3 reads CASSLPGRSNYGYTF. The CDR3 DNA reads TGTGCCAGCAGCTTACCCGGACGGTCTAACTATGGCTACACCTTC.

The J gene is TRBJ2-2, the V gene TRBV4-3; D unresolved. V was shortened by 0 bases and J by 4 bases, with 12 bases between the two germline ends. CDR3 size: 16 residues. Germline CDR1 is LGHNA and CDR2 is YSLEER. Written as DNA, the CDR3 is TGCGCCAGCAGCCAAGATTCCCCGCCGAGCACCGGGGAGCTGTTTTTT. Protein sequence: CASSQDSPPSTGELFF.

In its sample, this clonotype was seen a few times. The V and J genes are TRBV11-1 and TRBJ2-3; TRBD1 aligns across 9 bases. V was clipped by 5 bases and J by 4 bases; unmatched bases: 7. The CDR3 has 15 amino acids. From germline, CDR1 is SGHAT and CDR2 FQDESV (reference sequence). This chain's CDR3 is CASSARTGASDTQYF. The CDR3 DNA reads TGTGCCAGCAGCGCCCGGACAGGGGCGTCAGATACGCAGTATTTT. The full variable domain, with the rest looked up from reference TRBV11-1 and TRBJ2-3, is EAEVAQSPRYKITEKSQAVAFWCDPISGHATLYWYRQILGQGPELLVQFQDESVVDDSQLPKDRFSAERLKGVDSTLKIQPAELGDSAMYLCASSARTGASDTQYFGPGTRLTVL.

The rearrangement joins TRBV2 to TRBJ1-4, with a weak D call TRBD1 (6 bases). Germline V lookup: CDR1 SNHLY, CDR2 FYNNEI. V lost 6 bases and J lost 8, with 16 bases in between. The length of the CDR3 is 14 residues. The CDR3 DNA follows: TGTGCCAGCAGGGATCCTGAGGGGGGGGAAAAACTGTTTTTT. It codes for CASRDPEGGEKLFF.

This clonotype appeared a few times. The chain joins TRBV10-3 to TRBJ2-5, with 9 bases lining up with TRBD2. The DNA end is a closer match to TRBJ2-1, so the J assignment may be wrong. Germline V CDR1 and CDR2: ENHRY, SYGVKD. The CDR3 loop spans 15 amino acids. The CDR3 region has the DNA TGTGCCATCAGCGCATTTAGCGGGAGTTCGGCTGAGCAGTTCTTC. Protein: CAISAFSGSSAEQFF.

The J gene is TRBJ1-2, the V gene TRBV9, with unresolved D. Germline-derived CDR1 and CDR2 are SGDLS and YYNGEE. This CDR3 is 13 amino acids long. V gave up 4 bases and J gave up 4 bases, with 11 bases separating them. CDR3 nucleotides: TGTGCCAGCAGCCGTGGACGGACCTATGGCTACACCTTC. Translation gives CASSRGRTYGYTF.

The chain links TRBV7-6 to TRBJ2-1, with a weak D call TRBD2 (6 bases). The CDR3 consists of 12 residues. Germline V gene sequence: CDR1 SGHVS, CDR2 FNYEAQ. Trimming shortened V by 4 bases and J by 10 bases, and 11 bases separated the two germline ends. CDR3: CASSSRAGEQFF. DNA for the CDR3: TGTGCCAGCAGCTCCCGGGCGGGAGAGCAGTTCTTC.